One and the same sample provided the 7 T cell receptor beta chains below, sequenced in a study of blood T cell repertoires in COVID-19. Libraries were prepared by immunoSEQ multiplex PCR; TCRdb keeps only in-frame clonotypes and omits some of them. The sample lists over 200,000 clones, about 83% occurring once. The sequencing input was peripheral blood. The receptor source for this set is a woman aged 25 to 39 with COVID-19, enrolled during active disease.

Written as DNA, the CDR3 is TGTGCCACCAGGGGAGAAACTGAAGCTTTCTTT. Its protein product is CATRGETEAFF. The chain carries TRBV19 and TRBJ1-1, with D possibly being TRBD1 (6 bases). Germline CDR1 reads LNHDA; CDR2 reads SQIVND (reference sequence). Trimming removed 10 bases at V and 5 bases at J, with 11 bases between. This CDR3 comprises 11 residues.

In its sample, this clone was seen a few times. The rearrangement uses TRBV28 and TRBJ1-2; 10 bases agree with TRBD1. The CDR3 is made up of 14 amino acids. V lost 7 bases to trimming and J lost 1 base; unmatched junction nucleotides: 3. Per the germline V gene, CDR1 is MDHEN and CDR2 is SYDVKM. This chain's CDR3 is CASKTGGDNYGYTF. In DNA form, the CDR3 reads TGTGCCAGCAAGACAGGGGGCGATAACTATGGCTACACCTTC.

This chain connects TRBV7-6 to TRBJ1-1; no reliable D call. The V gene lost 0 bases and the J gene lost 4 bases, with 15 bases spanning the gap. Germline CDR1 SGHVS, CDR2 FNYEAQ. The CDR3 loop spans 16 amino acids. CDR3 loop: CASSLAGGGGFTEAFF. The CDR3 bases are TGTGCCAGCAGCTTAGCGGGAGGTGGAGGGTTCACTGAAGCTTTCTTT.

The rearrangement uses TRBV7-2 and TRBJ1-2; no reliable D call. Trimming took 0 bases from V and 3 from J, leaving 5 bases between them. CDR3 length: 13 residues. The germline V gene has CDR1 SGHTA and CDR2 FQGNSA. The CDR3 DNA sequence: TGTGCCAGCAGCTTAGCGCAGGACTATGGCTACACCTTC. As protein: CASSLAQDYGYTF.

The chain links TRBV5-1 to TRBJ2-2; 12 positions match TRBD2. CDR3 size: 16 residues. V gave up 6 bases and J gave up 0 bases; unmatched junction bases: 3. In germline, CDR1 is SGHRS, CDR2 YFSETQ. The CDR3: CASTRTSGANTGELFF. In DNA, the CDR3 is TGCGCCAGCACCAGGACTAGCGGGGCGAACACCGGGGAGCTGTTTTTT.

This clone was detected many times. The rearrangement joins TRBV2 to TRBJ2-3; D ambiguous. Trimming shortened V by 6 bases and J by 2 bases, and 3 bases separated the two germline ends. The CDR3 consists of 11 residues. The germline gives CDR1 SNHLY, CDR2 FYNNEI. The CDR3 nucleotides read TGTGCCAGCAGGGCCACAGATACGCAGTATTTT. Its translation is CASRATDTQYF.

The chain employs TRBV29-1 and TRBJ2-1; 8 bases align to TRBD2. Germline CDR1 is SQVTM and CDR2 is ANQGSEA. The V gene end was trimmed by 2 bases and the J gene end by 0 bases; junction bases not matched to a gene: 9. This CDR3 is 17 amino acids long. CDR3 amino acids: CSVEPQNSGISYNEQFF. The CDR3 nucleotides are TGCAGCGTTGAACCCCAGAATAGCGGGATCTCCTACAATGAGCAGTTCTTC.